The rows below give T cell receptor beta chains drawn from one sample of a study of Ad26.COV2.S vaccination and SARS-CoV-2 variants. Some clones are missing from TCRdb's copy, which holds only in-frame ones; the method was immunoSEQ multiplex PCR. The sample carries some 340,000 clones, around four fifths recorded once. The sample in question was peripheral blood, obtained in a trial of Ad26.COV2.S vaccine versus placebo. The source of these receptors is a person between 18 and 65 years old who received the Ad26.COV2.S COVID-19 vaccine or a placebo. CDR3s include the opening cysteine and the closing phenylalanine or tryptophan. Each record gives: J gene, V gene, D gene, clone size, CDR3 protein, CDR3 DNA. A D gene is named only where the DNA matches it firmly. Size is stated for part of the rows, as once, few or many counts, or as a class when the clone is expanded.

>TRBJ2-4|TRBV6-5|.|.
CASGTFGAKNIQYF
TGTGCCAGTGGGACCTTCGGAGCCAAAAACATTCAGTACTTC
>TRBJ2-1|TRBV4-2|TRBD2|.
CASSQDLAGDYNEQFF
TGTGCCAGCAGCCAAGATTTGGCGGGGGACTACAATGAGCAGTTCTTC
>TRBJ2-3|TRBV18|.|few
CASSGPADTQYF
TGTGCCAGCTCGGGGCCGGCAGATACGCAGTATTTT
>TRBJ2-5|TRBV11-1|.|.
CASSYSYQETQYF
TGTGCCAGCAGCTACAGCTACCAAGAGACCCAGTACTTC
>TRBJ2-3|TRBV27|TRBD1|.
CASSSDRGRPDTQYF
TGTGCCAGCAGTTCCGACAGGGGGCGCCCAGATACGCAGTATTTT
>TRBJ2-7|TRBV7-2|.|.
CASSLLGRPGVSYEQYF
TGTGCCAGCAGCTTATTGGGCCGGCCGGGGGTCTCCTACGAGCAGTACTTC
>TRBJ1-5|TRBV6-5|TRBD1|.
CAAKPGTGGNQPQHF
TGTGCCGCCAAACCCGGGACAGGGGGCAATCAGCCCCAGCATTTT
>TRBJ2-7|TRBV15|TRBD2|.
CATRHGGDEQYF
TGTGCCACCAGGCATGGGGGGGACGAGCAGTACTTC
>TRBJ2-5|TRBV7-2|TRBD2|.
CASTLAGGPQETQYF
TGTGCCAGCACCCTAGCGGGGGGACCTCAAGAGACCCAGTACTTC
>TRBJ1-3|TRBV7-2|.|once
CASSFGGSGNTIYF
TGTGCCAGCAGCTTCGGGGGCTCTGGAAACACCATATATTTT
>TRBJ1-2|TRBV5-1|TRBD1|.
CASSLEGGTAYGYTF
TGCGCCAGCAGCTTGGAAGGGGGCACGGCCTATGGCTACACCTTC
>TRBJ1-6|TRBV7-9|.|.
CASRYREGGNSPLHF
TGTGCCAGCAGATACAGGGAGGGGGGTAATTCACCCCTCCACTTT
>TRBJ1-4|TRBV7-2|.|.
CASSLRNQGSGKLFF
TGTGCCAGCAGCCTTAGAAATCAGGGATCGGGAAAACTGTTTTTT
>TRBJ1-1|TRBV2|.|.
CASRGSLGGTEAFF
TGTGCCAGCAGAGGGTCCCTGGGGGGGACTGAAGCTTTCTTT
>TRBJ1-3|TRBV5-1|.|.
CASSLGGGNSGNTIYF
TGCGCCAGCAGCCTCGGAGGGGGAAACTCTGGAAACACCATATATTTT
>TRBJ2-7|TRBV13|.|.
CASSWGDSYEQYF
TGTGCCAGCAGCTGGGGGGACAGCTACGAGCAGTACTTC
>TRBJ1-1|TRBV3-1/TRBV3-2|.|.
CASSQDPGDTEAFF
TGTGCCAGCAGCCAAGACCCAGGGGACACTGAAGCTTTCTTT
>TRBJ2-3|TRBV7-2|TRBD2|.
CASSLGLAGLADTQYF
TGTGCCAGCAGCTTAGGGCTAGCGGGGCTGGCAGATACGCAGTATTTT
>TRBJ2-3|TRBV5-6|.|.
CASSLITTADTQYF
TGTGCCAGCAGCTTGATAACTACAGCAGATACGCAGTATTTT
>TRBJ2-7|TRBV18|TRBD1|.
CASSRSGQGFHEQYF
TGTGCCAGCTCTCGGTCGGGACAGGGCTTCCACGAGCAGTACTTC
>TRBJ1-5|TRBV19|TRBD1|.
CASSPKGQGNQPQHF
TGTGCCAGTAGTCCCAAAGGACAGGGGAATCAGCCCCAGCATTTT
>TRBJ2-1|TRBV9|TRBD2|.
CASSPGGTSDLNEQFF
TGTGCCAGCAGCCCCGGCGGGACTAGCGACCTCAATGAGCAGTTCTTC
>TRBJ2-3|TRBV3-1/TRBV3-2|.|.
CASSQGQGWADTQYF
TGTGCCAGCAGCCAAGGGCAGGGCTGGGCAGATACGCAGTATTTT
>TRBJ1-6|TRBV30|.|.
CAWREGTVDSPLHF
TGTGCCTGGAGGGAAGGGACGGTCGATTCACCCCTCCACTTT